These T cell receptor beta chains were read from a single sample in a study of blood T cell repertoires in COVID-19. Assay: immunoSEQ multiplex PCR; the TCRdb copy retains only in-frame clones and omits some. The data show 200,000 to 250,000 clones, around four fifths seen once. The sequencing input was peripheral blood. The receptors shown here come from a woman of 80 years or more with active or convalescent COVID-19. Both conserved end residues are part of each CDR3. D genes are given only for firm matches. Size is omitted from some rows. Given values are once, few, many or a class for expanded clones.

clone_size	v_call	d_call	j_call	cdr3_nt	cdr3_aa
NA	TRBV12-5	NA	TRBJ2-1	TGTGCTAGTCGGGACTACAATGAGCAGTTCTTC	CASRDYNEQFF
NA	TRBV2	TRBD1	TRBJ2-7	TGTGCCAGCAGACAGGGACAGGGGTACTACGAGCAGTACTTC	CASRQGQGYYEQYF
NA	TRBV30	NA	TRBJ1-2	TGTGCCTGGAGTGCAAAGGGGGTACGAGCCTATGGCTACACCTTC	CAWSAKGVRAYGYTF
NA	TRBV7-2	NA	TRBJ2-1	TGTGCCAGCAGCTTCGACAGGACGTACAATGAGCAGTTCTTC	CASSFDRTYNEQFF
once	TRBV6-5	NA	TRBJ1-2	TGTGCCAGCAGTTACGGAGGGGGCTACACCTTC	CASSYGGGYTF
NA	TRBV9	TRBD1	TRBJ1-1	TGTGCCAGCAGCATATTGGGACAGGCGGGCACTGAAGCTTTCTTT	CASSILGQAGTEAFF
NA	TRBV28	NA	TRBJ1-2	TGTGCCAGCAACGCCGGGGGCTATGGCTACACCTTC	CASNAGGYGYTF
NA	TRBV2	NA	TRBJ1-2	TGTGCCAGCAGTGAAGCGGGCTGGGGCGTTAGTGGCTACACCTTC	CASSEAGWGVSGYTF
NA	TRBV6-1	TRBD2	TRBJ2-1	TGTGCCAGCAGTGAACGACTAGCGGGAGGGCCATTTAGCTCCTACAATGAGCAGTTCTTC	CASSERLAGGPFSSYNEQFF
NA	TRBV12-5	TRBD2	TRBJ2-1	TGTGCTAGTGGACAGGGACTAGCTCACAATGAGCAGTTCTTC	CASGQGLAHNEQFF
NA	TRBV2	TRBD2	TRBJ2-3	TGTGCCAGCAGTGATAAGCGGGGGGGTACAGATACGCAGTATTTT	CASSDKRGGTDTQYF
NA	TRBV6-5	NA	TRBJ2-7	TGTGCCAGCAGTTACTCGTTACTAGGGAGCTACGAGCAGTACTTC	CASSYSLLGSYEQYF
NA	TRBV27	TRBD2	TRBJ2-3	TGTGCCAGCAGTTTATTAGGCGGTCTCGGGACTAGCGGTGCAGATACGCAGTATTTT	CASSLLGGLGTSGADTQYF
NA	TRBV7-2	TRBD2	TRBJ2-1	TGTGCCAGCAGGCAGACCAGCGGGGGGGCCTACAATGAGCAGTTCTTC	CASRQTSGGAYNEQFF
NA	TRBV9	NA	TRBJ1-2	TGTGCCAGCAGCCCCCGGACAGCTAACTATGGCTACACCTTC	CASSPRTANYGYTF
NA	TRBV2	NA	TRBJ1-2	TGTGCCAGCAGCGGGACACCCACTAACTATGGCTACACCTTC	CASSGTPTNYGYTF
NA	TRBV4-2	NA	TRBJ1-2	TGTGCCAGCAGCCAAGATCCATTAGCTAACTATGGCTACACCTTC	CASSQDPLANYGYTF
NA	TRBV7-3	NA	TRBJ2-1	TGTGCCAGCAGCTTAGAAGGCCGAGGGAGTTGGAATGAGCAGTTCTTC	CASSLEGRGSWNEQFF
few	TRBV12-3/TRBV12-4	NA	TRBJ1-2	TGTGCCAGCAGTTTTTCCAGGATTGGCTACACCTTC	CASSFSRIGYTF
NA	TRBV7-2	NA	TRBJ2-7	TGTGCCAGCAGCGTACCGGGAACCTACTACGAGCAGTACTTC	CASSVPGTYYEQYF
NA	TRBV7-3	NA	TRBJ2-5	TGTGCCAGCAGCCCCCGGCGCTCAGGGGTCTTTGGAGAGACCCAGTACTTC	CASSPRRSGVFGETQYF
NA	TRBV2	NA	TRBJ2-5	TGTGCCAGCGGACCCGGTGGGGGAGGGGGAAGGGAGACCCAGTACTTC	CASGPGGGGGRETQYF
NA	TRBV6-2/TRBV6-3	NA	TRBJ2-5	TGTGCCAGCAGTTACCCCAAACGCGGGGTATTCCAAGAGACCCAGTACTTC	CASSYPKRGVFQETQYF
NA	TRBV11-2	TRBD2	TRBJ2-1	TGTGCCAGCAGCTTAAGTTCCCGGCGGGAGGTGTTGGGTGAGCAGTTCTTC	CASSLSSRREVLGEQFF